The 17 T cell receptor beta chains below come from one sample, sequenced in a study of T-cell memory formation after mild COVID-19. One entry per CDR3 protein, called by TCRdb with MiXCR from the 5' RACE reads. The table records fewer than 300,000 distinct CDR3 sequences, over 15% of them present only once. Sequenced input: PBMCs or a T cell subset sorted from them (not recorded which). The origin of the receptors is a man aged 18 to 29 who had mild COVID-19 (a few samples of this study predate the infection). Cell type and time point are not known.

This clonotype was counted between two and nine times. The J gene is TRBJ1-1, the V gene TRBV10-3, with unresolved D. The length of the CDR3 is 15 residues. The V end was cut by 4 bases, the J end by 1 base, with 13 bases between. Germline values: CDR1 ENHRY, CDR2 SYGVKD. The CDR3 spells CAISGGISPNTEAFF. For the CDR3, the DNA is TGTGCCATCAGTGGCGGGATTTCACCGAACACTGAAGCTTTCTTT.

V and J are TRBV27 and TRBJ2-5; TRBD2 agrees at 8 bases. Germline assignment: CDR1 MNHEY and CDR2 SMNVEV (reference sequence). The CDR3 has 13 residues. V trimming: 10 bases; J trimming: 6 bases; junction bases outside the gene matches: 10. Here the CDR3 DNA reads TGTGCCACGAGTCGGGGGGGTCTTCAGACCCAGTACTTC. This encodes CATSRGGLQTQYF.

The chain uses TRBV4-3 and TRBJ2-7, with TRBD1 matching 7 bases. The length of the CDR3 is 15 residues. The V segment lost 1 base and the J segment 2 bases; nucleotides outside the gene matches: 5. Germline values: CDR1 LGHNA, CDR2 YSLEER. The CDR3 protein is CASSQVVQGAYEQYF. CDR3 coding DNA: TGCGCCAGCAGCCAAGTCGTTCAGGGGGCCTACGAGCAGTACTTC.

This chain connects TRBV12-3 or TRBV12-4 to TRBJ1-6, with a tentative D call TRBD1 (5 bases). Between the trimmed V and J ends, which lost 6 bases and 9 bases, there was a span of 15 bases. This CDR3 has 14 amino acids. This CDR3 reads CASSPDYGGSPLHF. CDR3 coding DNA: TGTGCCAGCAGCCCGGACTATGGGGGTTCACCCCTCCACTTT.

This clonotype was observed a handful of times. The CDR3 DNA follows: TGCAGTGCGGCCCCGGGTACCGAAAACTACGAGCAGTACTTC. Protein sequence: CSAAPGTENYEQYF. The chain is built from TRBV20-1 and TRBJ2-7; D unclear. V lost 6 bases to trimming and J lost 3 bases, with 18 bases between them. The CDR3 has 14 amino acids. Germline V lookup: CDR1 DFQATT, CDR2 SNEGSKA (reference sequence).

V gene TRBV20-1 combines with J gene TRBJ1-1; 10 positions match TRBD1. Germline V lookup: CDR1 DFQATT, CDR2 SNEGSKA (reference sequence). With V trimmed by 6 bases and J by 3 bases, 10 bases remained unmatched. The CDR3 contains 15 residues. CDR3 amino acids: CSAHNLGTGDTEAFF. As DNA, the CDR3 is TGCAGTGCCCATAACTTGGGGACAGGGGACACTGAAGCTTTCTTT.

The chain recombines TRBV29-1 with TRBJ1-3; D call uncertain. The germline V and J ends were trimmed by 4 bases and 0 bases, with 7 bases remaining between them. Germline V lookup: CDR1 SQVTM, CDR2 ANQGSEA. The CDR3 is 13 amino acids. CDR3 loop: CSVVFDSGNTIYF. For the CDR3, the DNA is TGCAGCGTTGTGTTCGACTCTGGAAACACCATATATTTT. Full variable domain (missing parts from reference TRBV29-1 and TRBJ1-3): SAVISQKPSRDICQRGTSLTIQCQVDSQVTMMFWYRQQPGQSLTLIATANQGSEATYESGFVIDKFPISRPNLTFSTLTVSNMSPEDSSIYLCSVVFDSGNTIYFGEGSWLTVV.

This chain uses TRBV27 with TRBJ1-1, with D perhaps TRBD1 (5 bases). The CDR3 spans 14 residues. CDR1 and CDR2 (germline): MNHEY, SMNVEV (reference sequence). The V and J ends lost 7 bases and 5 bases respectively, with 17 bases between them. CDR3 in amino acids: CASTSFGGTTEAFF. The CDR3 DNA is TGTGCCAGCACCTCCTTTGGGGGTACGACTGAAGCTTTCTTT.

The table lists this clonotype with a few counts. V is TRBV24-1 and J is TRBJ2-5; 14 bases are shared with TRBD2. The length of the CDR3 is 17 residues. CDR1 KGHDR and CDR2 SFDVKD come from the germline V gene. The ends lost 2 bases at V and 1 base at J; junction bases unmatched: 2. The DNA for the CDR3 is TGTGCCACCAGTGATTCGACTAGCGGGGGGGCCCAAGAGACCCAGTACTTC. This codes for CATSDSTSGGAQETQYF.

In its sample, this clonotype was seen a few times. The chain couples TRBV5-6 to TRBJ2-5; no clear D. The ends were cut back, 0 bases at V and 6 bases at J, with 9 bases in the middle. Germline CDR1 reads SGHDT; CDR2 reads YYEEEE. The length of the CDR3 is 13 residues. DNA for the CDR3: TGTGCCAGCAGCTTGGACATGGTTAAGACCCAGTACTTC. Protein sequence: CASSLDMVKTQYF.

The sample holds a few counts of this clonotype. This CDR3 reads CASSWDSQNEKLFF. DNA for the CDR3: TGCGCCAGCAGCTGGGACAGTCAGAATGAAAAACTGTTTTTT. The J gene is TRBJ1-4, the V gene TRBV5-1; 7 bases map to TRBD1. The CDR3 extends over 14 amino acids. The germline gives CDR1 SGHRS, CDR2 YFSETQ. Trimming cost V 3 bases and J 5 bases; bases outside gene matches: 4.

This clonotype has a handful of counts. The J gene is TRBJ2-2, the V gene TRBV4-3; TRBD2 might be the D (5 bases). The germline CDR1 and CDR2 sequences are LGHNA and YSLEER. This CDR3 region has 15 residues. The V and J ends lost 0 bases and 5 bases respectively, with 10 bases between them. The CDR3 bases are TGCGCCAGCAGCCAAGACAGGACTCTGACCGGGGAGCTGTTTTTT. Translated: CASSQDRTLTGELFF.

In this sample, this clonotype turned up a few times. This chain uses TRBV7-2 with TRBJ1-5, with D tentatively TRBD1 (5 bases). CDR3 length equals 14 residues. With 5 bases removed from V and 0 bases from J, the gap between germline ends came to 8 bases. The germline V gene has CDR1 SGHTA and CDR2 FQGNSA. The CDR3 DNA follows: TGTGCCAGCAGCCCGGACACTAGCAATCAGCCCCAGCATTTT. Translation gives CASSPDTSNQPQHF.

This clonotype has only a few counts. The V gene is TRBV6-1, the J gene TRBJ2-1; D remains unclear. Germline V gene data show CDR1 as MNHNS and CDR2 as SASEGT. The ends were cut back, 9 bases at V and 4 bases at J, with 7 bases in the middle. The CDR3 consists of 11 residues. The CDR3 DNA follows: TGTGCCAGTGGGTATTACAATGAGCAGTTCTTC. It specifies CASGYYNEQFF.

DNA of the CDR3: TGTGCCAGCAGCGGACAGGGTTTTGAAGAGACCCAGTACTTC. It translates to CASSGQGFEETQYF. The gene calls are TRBV5-6 and TRBJ2-5; 8 nucleotides line up with TRBD1. This CDR3 has 14 residues. After removal of 4 bases from V and 3 bases from J, the junction contained 5 bases not matched to a gene. Germline CDR1 is SGHDT and CDR2 is YYEEEE.

The chain is built from TRBV28 and TRBJ1-2, with TRBD1 matching over 9 bases. Trimming cost V 6 bases and J 8 bases; bases outside gene matches: 10. The CDR3 loop spans 14 amino acids. Germline values: CDR1 MDHEN, CDR2 SYDVKM. The CDR3, as DNA: TGTGCCAGCAGAATAACAGGGGGCGTGAGGGGCTACACCTTC. It translates to CASRITGGVRGYTF.

This clonotype has only a few counts. V usage is TRBV4-3 and J usage is TRBJ2-3; 7 bases are a match to TRBD2. CDR1 is LGHNA, CDR2 YSLEER, per germline. Losses at the gene ends were 3 bases for V and 2 bases for J; bases not matched to a gene: 2. This CDR3 spans 14 amino acids. The CDR3 coding sequence is TGCGCCAGCAGCCAGGCGGGGGACACAGATACGCAGTATTTT. This sequence encodes CASSQAGDTDTQYF.